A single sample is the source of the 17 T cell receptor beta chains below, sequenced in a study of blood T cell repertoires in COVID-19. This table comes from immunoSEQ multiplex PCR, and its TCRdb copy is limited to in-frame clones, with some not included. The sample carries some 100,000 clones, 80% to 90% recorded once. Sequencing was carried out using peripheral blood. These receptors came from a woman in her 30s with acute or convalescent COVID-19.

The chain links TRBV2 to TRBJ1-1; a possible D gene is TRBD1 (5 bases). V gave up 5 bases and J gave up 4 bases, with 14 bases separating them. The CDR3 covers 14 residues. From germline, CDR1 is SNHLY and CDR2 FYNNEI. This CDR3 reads CASSQYRGSTEAFF. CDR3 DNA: TGTGCCAGCAGTCAGTATCGGGGGTCCACTGAAGCTTTCTTT.

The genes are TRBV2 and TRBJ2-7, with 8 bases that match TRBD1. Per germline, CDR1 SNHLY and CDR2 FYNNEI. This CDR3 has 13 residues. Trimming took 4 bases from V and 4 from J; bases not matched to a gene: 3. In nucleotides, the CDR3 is TGTGCCAGCAGTGGTCGGACAGGGTACGAGCAGTACTTC. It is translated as CASSGRTGYEQYF.

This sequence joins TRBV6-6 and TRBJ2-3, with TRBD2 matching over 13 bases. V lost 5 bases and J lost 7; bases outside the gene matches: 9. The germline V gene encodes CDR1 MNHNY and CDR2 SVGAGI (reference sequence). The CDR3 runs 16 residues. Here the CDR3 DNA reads TGTGCCAGCAGTACGCGGACTAGCGGGGGTGGGAATACGCAGTATTTT. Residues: CASSTRTSGGGNTQYF.

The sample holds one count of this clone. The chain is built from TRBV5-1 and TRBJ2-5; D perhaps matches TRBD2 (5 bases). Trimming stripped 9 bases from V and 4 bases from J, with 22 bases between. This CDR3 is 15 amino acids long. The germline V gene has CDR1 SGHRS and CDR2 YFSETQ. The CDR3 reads CATKSEGSWGETQYF. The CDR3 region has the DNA TGCGCCACCAAGTCCGAGGGCTCGTGGGGAGAGACCCAGTACTTC.

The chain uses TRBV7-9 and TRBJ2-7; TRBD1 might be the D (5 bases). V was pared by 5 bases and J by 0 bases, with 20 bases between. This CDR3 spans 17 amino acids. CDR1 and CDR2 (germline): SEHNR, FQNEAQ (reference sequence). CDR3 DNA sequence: TGTGCCAGCAGCCCCCGACAGACAGTCCTCGGCTCCTACGAGCAGTACTTC. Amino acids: CASSPRQTVLGSYEQYF.

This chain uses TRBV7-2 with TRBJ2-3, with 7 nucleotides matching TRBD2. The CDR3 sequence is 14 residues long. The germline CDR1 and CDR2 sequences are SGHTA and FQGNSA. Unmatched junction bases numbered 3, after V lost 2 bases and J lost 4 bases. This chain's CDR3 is CASSLKGGADTQYF. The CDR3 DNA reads TGTGCCAGCAGCTTAAAGGGAGGGGCAGATACGCAGTATTTT.

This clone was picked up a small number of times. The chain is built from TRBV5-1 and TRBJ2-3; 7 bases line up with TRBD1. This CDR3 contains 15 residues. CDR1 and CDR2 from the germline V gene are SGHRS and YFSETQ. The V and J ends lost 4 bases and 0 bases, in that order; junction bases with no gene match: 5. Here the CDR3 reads CASSPRTGSTDTQYF. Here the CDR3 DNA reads TGCGCCAGCAGCCCTCGGACAGGAAGCACAGATACGCAGTATTTT.

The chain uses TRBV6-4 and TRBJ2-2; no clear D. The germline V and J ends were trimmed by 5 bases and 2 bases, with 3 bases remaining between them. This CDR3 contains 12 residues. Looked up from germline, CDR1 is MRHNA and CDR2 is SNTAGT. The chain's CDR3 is CASSRNTGELFF. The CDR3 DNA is TGTGCCAGCAGTCGTAACACCGGGGAGCTGTTTTTT.

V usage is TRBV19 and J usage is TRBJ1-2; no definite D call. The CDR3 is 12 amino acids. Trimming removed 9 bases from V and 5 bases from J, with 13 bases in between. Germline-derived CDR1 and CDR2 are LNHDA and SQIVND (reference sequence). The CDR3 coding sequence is TGTGCCAGCAGACTGGGAGGGTATGGCTACACCTTC. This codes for CASRLGGYGYTF.

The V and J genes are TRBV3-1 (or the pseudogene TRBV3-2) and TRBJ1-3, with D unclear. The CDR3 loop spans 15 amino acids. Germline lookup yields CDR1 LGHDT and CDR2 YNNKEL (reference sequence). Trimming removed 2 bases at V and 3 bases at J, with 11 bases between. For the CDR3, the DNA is TGTGCCAGCAGCCAAAACGGAGGTAGTGGAAACACCATATATTTT. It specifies CASSQNGGSGNTIYF.

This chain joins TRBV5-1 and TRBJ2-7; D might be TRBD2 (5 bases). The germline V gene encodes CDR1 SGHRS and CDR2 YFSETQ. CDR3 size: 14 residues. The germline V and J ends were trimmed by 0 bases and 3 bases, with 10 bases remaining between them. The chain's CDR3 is CASSLVPGIYEQYF. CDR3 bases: TGCGCCAGCAGCTTGGTTCCGGGAATCTACGAGCAGTACTTC.

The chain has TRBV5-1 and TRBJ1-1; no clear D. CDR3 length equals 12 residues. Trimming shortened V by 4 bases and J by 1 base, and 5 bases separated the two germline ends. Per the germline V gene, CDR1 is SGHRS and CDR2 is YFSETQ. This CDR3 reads CASSIQNTEAFF. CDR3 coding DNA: TGCGCCAGCAGCATCCAGAACACTGAAGCTTTCTTT.

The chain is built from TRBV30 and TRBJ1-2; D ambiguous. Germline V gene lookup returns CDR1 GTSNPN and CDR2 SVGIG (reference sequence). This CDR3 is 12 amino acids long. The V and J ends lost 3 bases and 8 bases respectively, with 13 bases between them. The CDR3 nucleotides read TGTGCCTGGAGGGCGTCGAGAGGGGGCTACACCTTC. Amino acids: CAWRASRGGYTF. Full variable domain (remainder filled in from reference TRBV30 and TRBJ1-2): SQTIHQWPATLVQPVGSPLSLECTVEGTSNPNLYWYRQAAGRGLQLLFYSVGIGQISSEVPQNLSASRPQDRQFILSSKKLLLSDSGFYLCAWRASRGGYTFGSGTRLTVV.

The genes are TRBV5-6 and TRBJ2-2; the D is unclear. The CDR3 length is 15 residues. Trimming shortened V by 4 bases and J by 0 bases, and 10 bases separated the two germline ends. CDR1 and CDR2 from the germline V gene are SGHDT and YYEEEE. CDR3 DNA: TGTGCCAGCAGCCGTCTTACGGCGAACACCGGGGAGCTGTTTTTT. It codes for CASSRLTANTGELFF.

The CDR3 nucleotides are TGCAGTGCTCCTGGGGGCCCTGAAGCTTTCTTT. Its translation is CSAPGGPEAFF. This chain uses TRBV20-1 with TRBJ1-1, with a possible D match to TRBD1 (6 bases). Looked up from germline, CDR1 is DFQATT and CDR2 is SNEGSKA (reference sequence). The CDR3 spans 11 residues. Trimming pared 5 bases from V and 6 bases from J, leaving 10 bases between.

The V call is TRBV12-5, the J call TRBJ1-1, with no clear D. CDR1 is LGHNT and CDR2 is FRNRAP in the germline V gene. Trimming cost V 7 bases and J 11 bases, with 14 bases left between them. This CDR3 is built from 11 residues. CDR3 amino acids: CASALSSGAFF. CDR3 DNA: TGTGCTAGTGCCCTTTCCTCGGGGGCTTTCTTT.

The CDR3: CASSLRGQGLGPTDTQYF. CDR3 nucleotides: TGCGCCAGCAGCTTGAGGGGACAGGGATTAGGTCCCACAGATACGCAGTATTTT. The chain uses TRBV5-1 and TRBJ2-3; 9 nucleotides line up with TRBD1. The CDR3 loop spans 18 amino acids. Losses at the gene ends were 1 base for V and 2 bases for J; bases not matched to a gene: 11. Per the germline V gene, CDR1 is SGHRS and CDR2 is YFSETQ.